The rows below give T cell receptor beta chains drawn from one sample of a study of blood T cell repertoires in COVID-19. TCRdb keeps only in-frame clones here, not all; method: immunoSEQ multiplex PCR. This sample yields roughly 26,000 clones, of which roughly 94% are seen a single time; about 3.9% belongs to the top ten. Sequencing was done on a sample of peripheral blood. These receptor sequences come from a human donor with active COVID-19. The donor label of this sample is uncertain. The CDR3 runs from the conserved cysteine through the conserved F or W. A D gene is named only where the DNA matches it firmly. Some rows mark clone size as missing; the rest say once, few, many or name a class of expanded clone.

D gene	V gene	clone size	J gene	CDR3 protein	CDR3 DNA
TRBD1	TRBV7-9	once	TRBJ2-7	CASSSDRGDDEQYF	TGTGCCAGCAGCAGTGACAGGGGTGACGACGAGCAGTACTTC
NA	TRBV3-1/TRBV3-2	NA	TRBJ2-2	CASRTRDTPNTGELFF	TGTGCCAGCAGGACTCGGGACACCCCGAACACCGGGGAGCTGTTTTTT
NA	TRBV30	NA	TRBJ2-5	CAWSPRVGETQYF	TGTGCCTGGAGCCCCAGGGTAGGGGAGACCCAGTACTTC
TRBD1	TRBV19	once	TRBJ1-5	CASSTGQGVDQPQHF	TGTGCCAGTAGTACGGGACAGGGGGTTGATCAGCCCCAGCATTTT
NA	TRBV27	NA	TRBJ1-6	CASSLFRGLSSYNSPLHF	TGTGCCAGCAGTTTGTTTCGGGGGTTAAGCTCCTATAATTCACCCCTCCACTTT
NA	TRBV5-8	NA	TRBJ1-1	CASSNAGNTEAFF	TGTGCCAGCAGCAATGCAGGGAACACTGAAGCTTTCTTT
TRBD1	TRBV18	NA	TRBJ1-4	CASSRQGGNEKLFF	TGTGCCAGCTCCCGACAGGGAGGAAATGAAAAACTGTTTTTT
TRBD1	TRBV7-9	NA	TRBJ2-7	CASSLLGTGANSYEQYF	TGTGCCAGCAGCTTATTGGGGACAGGCGCTAACTCCTACGAGCAGTACTTC
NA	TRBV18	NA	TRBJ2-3	CASSPPRATDTQYF	TGTGCCAGCTCACCACCGCGGGCCACAGATACGCAGTATTTT
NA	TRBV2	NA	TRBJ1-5	CASSYTGSQPQHF	TGTGCCAGCAGTTACACAGGGTCGCAGCCCCAGCATTTT
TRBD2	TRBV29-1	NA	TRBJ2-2	CSVEVSLAGGTGELFF	TGCAGCGTTGAAGTGAGCCTAGCGGGAGGTACCGGGGAGCTGTTTTTT
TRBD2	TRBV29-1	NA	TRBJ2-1	CSVGTSGSYNEQFF	TGCAGCGTTGGGACTAGCGGGAGTTACAATGAGCAGTTCTTC
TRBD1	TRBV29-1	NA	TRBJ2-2	CSVEGDRGGGELFF	TGCAGCGTTGAAGGGGACAGGGGAGGCGGGGAGCTGTTTTTT
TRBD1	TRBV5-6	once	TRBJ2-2	CASSLRQGVSFPGELFF	TGTGCCAGCAGTCTCAGACAGGGGGTGTCCTTCCCCGGGGAGCTGTTTTTT
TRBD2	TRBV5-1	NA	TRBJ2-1	CASSRTSLVRTSYNEQFF	TGCGCCAGCAGCCGGACTAGCTTGGTCAGGACCTCCTACAATGAGCAGTTCTTC
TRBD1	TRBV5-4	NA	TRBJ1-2	CASSSGTGSPDYGYTF	TGTGCCAGCAGCTCCGGGACAGGGAGTCCAGACTATGGCTACACCTTC
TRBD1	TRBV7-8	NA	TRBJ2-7	CASSLTGPGGLGEQYF	TGTGCCAGCAGCTTAACCGGGCCAGGGGGCCTTGGTGAGCAGTACTTC
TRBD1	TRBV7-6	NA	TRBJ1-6	CASSLQGPGLGNSPLHF	TGTGCCAGCAGCCTACAGGGGCCAGGGCTGGGTAATTCACCCCTCCACTTT
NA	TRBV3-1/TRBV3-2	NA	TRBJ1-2	CASSQAVTANYGYTF	TGTGCCAGCAGCCAAGCCGTCACAGCCAATTATGGCTACACCTTC
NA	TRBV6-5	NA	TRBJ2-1	CATSLSELWPNEQFF	TGTGCCACGTCTCTTTCGGAGTTATGGCCCAATGAGCAGTTCTTC
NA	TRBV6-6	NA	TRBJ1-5	CASSYRWDFSNQPQHF	TGTGCCAGCAGTTACAGGTGGGACTTTAGCAATCAGCCCCAGCATTTT
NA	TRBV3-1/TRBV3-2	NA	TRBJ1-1	CASSQAQVMNTEAFF	TGTGCCAGCAGCCAAGCTCAGGTGATGAACACTGAAGCTTTCTTT
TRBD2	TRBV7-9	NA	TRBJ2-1	CASSLAGGNEQFF	TGTGCCAGCAGCTTAGCGGGAGGGAATGAGCAGTTCTTC
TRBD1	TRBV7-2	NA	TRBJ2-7	CASSLKAGGAHEQYF	TGTGCCAGCAGCTTAAAGGCAGGGGGCGCGCACGAGCAGTACTTC
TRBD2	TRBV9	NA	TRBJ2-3	CASSLRTSGSGTDTQYF	TGTGCCAGCAGCCTAAGGACTAGCGGGAGTGGCACAGATACGCAGTATTTT
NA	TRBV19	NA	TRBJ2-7	CASSIGSGVREQYF	TGTGCCAGTAGTATAGGCTCAGGGGTCCGCGAGCAGTACTTC
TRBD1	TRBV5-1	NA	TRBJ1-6	CASRYDPGQGTSPLHF	TGCGCCAGCAGATACGACCCGGGACAGGGAACATCACCCCTCCACTTT
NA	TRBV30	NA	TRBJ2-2	CAWSYPPPGLAVNTGELFF	TGTGCCTGGAGTTACCCGCCTCCGGGATTGGCGGTTAACACCGGGGAGCTGTTTTTT
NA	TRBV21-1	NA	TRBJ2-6	CASRLLLATTSRANVLTF	TGTGCCAGCAGATTATTGCTAGCTACAACAAGTCGGGCCAACGTCCTGACTTTC
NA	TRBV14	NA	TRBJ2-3	CASSPPSTDTQYF	TGTGCCAGCAGCCCCCCTAGCACAGATACGCAGTATTTT
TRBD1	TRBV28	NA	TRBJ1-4	CASSHRDRKYF	TGTGCCAGCAGTCACCGGGACAGGAAGTATTTT
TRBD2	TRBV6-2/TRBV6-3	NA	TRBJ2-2	CASSLAGDLNTGELFF	TGTGCCAGCAGTTTAGCGGGGGACCTGAACACCGGGGAGCTGTTTTTT
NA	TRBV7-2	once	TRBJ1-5	CASSFFQGSNQPQHF	TGTGCCAGCAGCTTTTTCCAGGGGTCGAATCAGCCCCAGCATTTT
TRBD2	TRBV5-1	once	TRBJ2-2	CASSGRENTGELFF	TGCGCCAGCAGCGGGAGGGAGAACACCGGGGAGCTGTTTTTT
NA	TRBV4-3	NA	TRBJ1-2	CASSQGLAGGTMYGYTF	TGCGCCAGCAGCCAAGGTTTGGCAGGAGGGACTATGTATGGCTACACCTTC
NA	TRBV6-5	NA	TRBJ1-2	CASSFRRGADGYTF	TGTGCCAGCAGTTTCAGGCGGGGGGCGGATGGCTACACCTTC
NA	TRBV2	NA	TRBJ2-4	CASSFITAKNIQYF	TGTGCCAGCAGTTTCATTACTGCCAAAAACATTCAGTACTTC
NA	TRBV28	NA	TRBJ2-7	CASSSAWDSQTYEQYF	TGTGCCAGCAGTTCGGCTTGGGACTCTCAAACCTACGAGCAGTACTTC
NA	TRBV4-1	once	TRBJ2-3	CASSQDHGSGGDTQYF	TGCGCCAGCAGCCAAGATCATGGTTCGGGTGGGGATACGCAGTATTTT
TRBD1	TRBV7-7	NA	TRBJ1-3	CASSSSGQPGNTIYF	TGTGCCAGCAGCTCCTCGGGACAGCCTGGAAACACCATATATTTT
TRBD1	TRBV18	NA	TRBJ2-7	CASSPQRDRSSYEQYF	TGTGCCAGCTCACCGCAACGGGACAGGAGCTCCTACGAGCAGTACTTC
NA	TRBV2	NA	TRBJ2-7	CASSDYPPYF	TGTGCCAGCAGTGACTACCCGCCGTACTTC
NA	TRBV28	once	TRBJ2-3	CASSKGRTDTQYF	TGTGCCAGCAGTAAGGGGCGCACAGATACGCAGTATTTT
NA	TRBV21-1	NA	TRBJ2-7	CASSTRLRDNDLGDSYEQYF	TGTGCCAGCAGCACGAGACTCCGGGACAACGACTTAGGGGATTCCTACGAGCAGTACTTC
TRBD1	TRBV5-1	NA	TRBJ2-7	CASRPGTGNDEQYF	TGCGCCAGCAGGCCCGGGACAGGGAACGACGAGCAGTACTTC